Listed below are T cell receptor beta chains from one sample, sequenced in a study of cytomegalovirus exposure and HLA in healthy donors. TCRdb keeps only in-frame clones here, not all; method: immunoSEQ multiplex PCR. The profile shows 150,000 to 200,000 clones, 80% to 90% of them singletons. The sample comprised PBMCs. The source of these receptors is a young man in good health and CMV-seropositive. Each CDR3 is given with its conserved first and last residue. Fields, in order: J gene, D gene, V gene, clone size, CDR3 protein, CDR3 DNA. D genes are given only for firm matches. Rows may omit the clone size; those that give it use once, few, many or a size class.

TRBJ2-7	-	TRBV25-1	-	CASSRRYQGIYEQYF	TGTGCCAGCAGCAGAAGGTACCAGGGGATCTACGAGCAGTACTTC
TRBJ2-3	-	TRBV14	-	CASSSREGKDTQYF	TGTGCCAGCAGCTCTCGAGAGGGTAAAGATACGCAGTATTTT
TRBJ1-2	TRBD1	TRBV9	-	CASSVSGTDYGYTF	TGTGCCAGCAGCGTTTCGGGGACAGACTATGGCTACACCTTC
TRBJ2-7	-	TRBV27	-	CASSLGQGEQYF	TGTGCCAGCAGTTTAGGGCAGGGCGAGCAGTACTTC
TRBJ2-4	TRBD2	TRBV4-1	-	CASSQDAWGLVNIQYF	TGCGCCAGCAGCCAAGATGCCTGGGGACTAGTCAACATTCAGTACTTC
TRBJ2-3	TRBD1	TRBV15	-	CATSQGRGQGTDTQYF	TGTGCCACCAGCCAGGGCAGGGGGCAGGGTACAGATACGCAGTATTTT
TRBJ2-7	TRBD2	TRBV19	-	CASSPGSGGIESYEQYF	TGTGCCAGTAGTCCTGGTAGCGGGGGCATAGAATCCTACGAGCAGTACTTC
TRBJ2-3	TRBD2	TRBV6-1	-	CASSEGAGYTDTQYF	TGTGCCAGCAGTGAAGGAGCGGGGTATACAGATACGCAGTATTTT
TRBJ1-1	-	TRBV5-1	-	CASSSRVGVTEAFF	TGCGCCAGCAGCTCCAGGGTTGGGGTGACTGAAGCTTTCTTT
TRBJ1-5	TRBD1	TRBV2	-	CASSETTGKGQPQHF	TGTGCCAGCAGTGAAACGACAGGGAAGGGTCAGCCCCAGCATTTT
TRBJ2-2	-	TRBV5-8	-	CASSLESGFNTGELFF	TGTGCCAGCAGCTTGGAAAGCGGGTTTAACACCGGGGAGCTGTTTTTT
TRBJ2-3	-	TRBV5-1	-	CASSPGWSDTQYF	TGCGCCAGCAGCCCCGGTTGGTCAGATACGCAGTATTTT
TRBJ2-7	-	TRBV7-9	-	CASSPVHEQYF	TGTGCCAGCAGCCCCGTGCACGAGCAGTACTTC
TRBJ1-5	-	TRBV5-8	-	CASSLGGALGPQHF	TGTGCCAGCAGCTTGGGTGGGGCCCTCGGGCCCCAGCATTTT
TRBJ2-7	TRBD2	TRBV14	-	CASSQMTSGPPYEQYF	TGTGCCAGCAGCCAGATGACTAGCGGGCCCCCCTACGAGCAGTACTTC
TRBJ1-3	TRBD1	TRBV27	-	CASSLSGTGAGNTIYF	TGTGCCAGCAGTTTATCGGGGACAGGGGCCGGAAACACCATATATTTT
TRBJ1-6	TRBD1	TRBV28	-	CASSLPGQGITPLHF	TGTGCCAGCAGTTTACCGGGACAGGGGATAACACCCCTCCACTTT
TRBJ2-5	TRBD1	TRBV7-2	-	CASSLTGYKETQYF	TGTGCCAGCAGCCTGACAGGGTATAAGGAGACCCAGTACTTC
TRBJ2-5	TRBD2	TRBV2	once	CASAPGLARPSAQYF	TGTGCCAGCGCACCGGGACTAGCGCGCCCGTCGGCCCAGTACTTC
TRBJ1-2	TRBD1	TRBV9	-	CASSDNPNTTGGGGYTF	TGTGCCAGCAGCGATAACCCAAATACTACAGGGGGCGGTGGCTACACCTTC
TRBJ1-4	TRBD1	TRBV19	-	CASSRTGTGYEKLFF	TGTGCCAGTAGCCGGACCGGGACAGGGTATGAAAAACTGTTTTTT
TRBJ2-1	TRBD2	TRBV7-8	-	CASSAHPGLAGIYNEQFF	TGTGCCAGCAGCGCGCACCCGGGACTAGCGGGGATTTACAATGAGCAGTTCTTC
TRBJ2-3	TRBD2	TRBV30	-	CAWSFSSGGASTDTQYF	TGTGCCTGGAGTTTTTCTAGCGGGGGAGCTAGCACAGATACGCAGTATTTT
TRBJ2-1	-	TRBV29-1	-	CSVDGGNEQFF	TGCAGCGTTGACGGGGGAAATGAGCAGTTCTTC
TRBJ2-7	TRBD1	TRBV6-1	once	CASSKGQAAAYEQYF	TGTGCCAGCAGTAAGGGACAGGCCGCAGCCTACGAGCAGTACTTC
TRBJ1-2	-	TRBV6-1	-	CASGQGDFVYGYTF	TGTGCCAGCGGACAAGGGGACTTTGTCTATGGCTACACCTTC
TRBJ1-6	TRBD1	TRBV5-6	-	CASSSPDRADSPLHF	TGTGCCAGCAGCTCCCCGGACAGGGCGGATTCACCCCTCCACTTT
TRBJ2-7	-	TRBV6-5	-	CASSYLAGLGGEQYF	TGTGCCAGCAGTTACCTTGCCGGACTTGGAGGGGAGCAGTACTTC
TRBJ2-3	TRBD2	TRBV30	-	CAWRRLALFTDTQYF	TGTGCCTGGAGGAGACTAGCGTTGTTCACAGATACGCAGTATTTT
TRBJ1-5	-	TRBV5-1	-	CASSLDGYSNQPQHF	TGCGCCAGTAGCTTGGACGGTTATAGCAATCAGCCCCAGCATTTT
TRBJ1-6	TRBD1	TRBV19	-	CASSPGTGSNSPLHF	TGTGCCAGTAGTCCCGGGACAGGGTCGAATTCACCCCTCCACTTT
TRBJ1-1	-	TRBV29-1	-	CSVAWAENTEAFF	TGCAGCGTTGCGTGGGCCGAGAACACTGAAGCTTTCTTT
TRBJ2-2	-	TRBV2	-	CASSPGQPLNTGELFF	TGTGCCAGCAGCCCAGGACAGCCCTTGAACACCGGGGAGCTGTTTTTT
TRBJ1-6	TRBD1	TRBV4-3	-	CASSRPTGSNSPLHF	TGCGCCAGCAGCCGCCCGACAGGGAGTAATTCACCCCTCCACTTT
TRBJ2-7	-	TRBV6-1	few	CASTGTPFYEQYF	TGTGCCAGCACCGGGACTCCGTTCTACGAGCAGTACTTC
TRBJ1-3	TRBD1	TRBV25-1	-	CASRQGAAIYF	TGTGCCAGCCGGCAGGGGGCGGCCATATATTTT
TRBJ1-5	-	TRBV4-1	-	CASSQGQGSNQPQHF	TGCGCCAGCAGCCAAGGTCAGGGAAGCAATCAGCCCCAGCATTTT
TRBJ2-7	TRBD1	TRBV6-6	-	CASSYGTDFYEQYF	TGTGCCAGCAGTTACGGGACAGACTTCTACGAGCAGTACTTC
TRBJ1-1	-	TRBV9	-	CASSVALGDNTEAFF	TGTGCCAGCAGCGTAGCTCTCGGGGATAACACTGAAGCTTTCTTT
TRBJ1-1	TRBD1	TRBV25-1	-	CASSRLGDRGKNTEAFF	TGTGCCAGCAGCCGCCTAGGGGACAGGGGAAAGAACACTGAAGCTTTCTTT
TRBJ2-2	TRBD1	TRBV19	-	CASRAGTGPSLPGELFF	TGTGCCAGTAGGGCGGGGACAGGGCCGTCTCTCCCCGGGGAGCTGTTTTTT
TRBJ1-1	-	TRBV4-3	-	CASSQVFRGTEAFF	TGCGCCAGCAGCCAAGTCTTCAGGGGCACTGAAGCTTTCTTT
TRBJ1-1	TRBD1	TRBV30	-	CAWRGPPPGQINTEAFF	TGTGCCTGGAGGGGGCCCCCCCCGGGACAGATAAACACTGAAGCTTTCTTT
TRBJ1-2	-	TRBV2	-	CASRLQGGDYGYTF	TGTGCCAGCAGGCTACAGGGAGGGGACTATGGCTACACCTTC
TRBJ2-3	-	TRBV30	-	CAWSPGVITDTQYF	TGTGCCTGGAGTCCAGGGGTTATCACAGATACGCAGTATTTT
TRBJ2-1	TRBD1	TRBV19	-	CASTPPRDRSANEQFF	TGTGCCAGTACCCCGCCCCGGGACAGGTCGGCCAATGAGCAGTTCTTC
TRBJ2-5	-	TRBV18	-	CASSPSWRNQETQYF	TGTGCCAGCTCACCAAGCTGGAGAAACCAAGAGACCCAGTACTTC
TRBJ2-5	-	TRBV6-5	-	CASSYDTGPMREQYF	TGTGCCAGCAGTTACGACACGGGCCCCATGAGGGAGCAGTACTTC
TRBJ2-7	TRBD1	TRBV7-6	-	CASKGGTGSYEQYF	TGTGCCAGCAAGGGCGGGACAGGGTCCTACGAGCAGTACTTC
TRBJ1-1	TRBD1	TRBV18	-	CASSPIPQGQGIIAEAFF	TGTGCCAGCTCACCTATCCCCCAGGGACAGGGTATTATCGCTGAAGCTTTCTTT
TRBJ2-3	-	TRBV28	-	CASSFNRVFGTDTQYF	TGTGCCAGCAGTTTTAATCGGGTTTTTGGCACAGATACGCAGTATTTT